The clone carrying this T cell receptor (beta chain) appeared a single time. What it binds is not known. This table comes from immunoSEQ multiplex PCR, and its TCRdb copy is limited to in-frame clones, with some not included. Of about 70,000 clones listed, 75% to 90% were seen once; the top ten hold less than 3.5%. The sample is drawn from a study of OX40 agonist ivuxolimab in advanced cancers. The overall study: Among those enrolled, mean age was about 60 years (range 23 to 79) and 82.7% were male. Study-level results: Near-lowest levels of clonal expansion characterized partial responders at 0.1-3.0 mg/kg.

Per germline, CDR1 SGHDT and CDR2 YYEEEE. With V trimmed by 2 bases and J by 5 bases, 6 bases remained unmatched. This CDR3 spans 15 amino acids. This TCR derives from an adult with an advanced solid tumor such as melanoma, head and neck, liver or kidney cancer. Sample: CD4+ or CD8+ T cells sorted from blood, taken in a trial of the OX40 agonist ivuxolimab. This sequence joins TRBV5-6 and TRBJ1-5; the match to TRBD1 covers 8 bases. For the CDR3, the DNA is TGTGCCAGCAGCTTTCGAGGACAGGGCCATCAGCCCCAGCATTTT. Its translation: CASSFRGQGHQPQHF.